The clone carrying this T cell receptor beta chain was found a few times. Its target is not known. MiXCR, run by TCRdb on the reads, gives a single entry per CDR3 protein. The sample holds around 440,000 distinct CDR3 sequences, about 11% seen once. The entry originates in a study of T cell repertoires in cytomegalovirus infection. The overall study: CMV infection and matching HLA type were both indicated by public TCR beta signatures.

The CDR3 has 13 residues. V was pared by 5 bases and J by 4 bases, with 4 bases of the junction left unmatched. Broader study findings: CMV-specific HLA-C-restricted TCR beta clonotypes dominated the ex vivo response. Summed frequency of shared TCR beta families picked out CMV carriers who also had the relevant HLA.

The gene calls are TRBV12-3 or TRBV12-4 and TRBJ1-2; 7 bases agree with TRBD1. The material sequenced was PBMCs. This receptor was obtained from a human donor in good health (CMV status not recorded). Some clones in this sample may be carry-over from other donors' samples. The CDR3 protein is CASSKGGFYGYTF. The CDR3 DNA reads TGTGCCAGCAGTAAAGGGGGCTTCTATGGCTACACCTTC.